Listed below are T cell receptor beta chains from one sample, sequenced in a study of T cell responses to AZD1222 COVID-19 vaccine. Produced via immunoSEQ multiplex PCR; TCRdb's table is partial and in-frame only. This sample has roughly 75,000 clones, with around 83% found just once. Sequences were derived from peripheral blood, sampled on day 0 of AZD1222 vaccination. The source is an adult in good health. Each CDR3 is given with its conserved first and last residue. Each record gives: clone size, J gene, D gene, CDR3 length, V gene, CDR3 DNA, CDR3 protein. The D gene is left open where the match is weak. Size tells how often a clone was seen (once, few, many) or the class of an expanded clone, and some rows leave it out.

NA,TRBJ1-6,NA,17,TRBV5-8,TGTGCCAGCAGCTTAGGAGGGACCGGGACCGGAAATTCACCCCTCCACTTT,CASSLGGTGTGNSPLHF
NA,TRBJ1-4,NA,14,TRBV19,TGTGCCAGTAGTATACAACGATCTAATGAAAAACTGTTTTTT,CASSIQRSNEKLFF
once,TRBJ1-5,TRBD1,16,TRBV10-3,TGTGCCATCAGTGAACAGACACAGGGGGCCGGACAGCCCCAGCATTTT,CAISEQTQGAGQPQHF
once,TRBJ1-5,TRBD1,15,TRBV6-5,TGTGCCAGCATGTCCATTACAGGGGGAGGACAGCCCCAGCATTTT,CASMSITGGGQPQHF
NA,TRBJ2-1,NA,14,TRBV7-8,TGTGCCAGCAGCTTAGATCCAGGAGCGGGTGAGCAGTTCTTC,CASSLDPGAGEQFF
NA,TRBJ1-1,NA,12,TRBV5-1,TGCGCCAGCAGCCTCGACAACACTGAAGCTTTCTTT,CASSLDNTEAFF
NA,TRBJ2-1,NA,15,TRBV28,TGTGCCAGCAGTTTTACAGGATACCTAAACAATGAGCAGTTCTTC,CASSFTGYLNNEQFF
few,TRBJ1-1,TRBD1,17,TRBV6-6,TGTGCCAGCAGTCGACGGACAGGGCTTTCCATGAACACTGAAGCTTTCTTT,CASSRRTGLSMNTEAFF
NA,TRBJ1-5,NA,15,TRBV4-3,TGCGCCAGCAGCCAAGAGGCCGGGTCGGGTCAGCCCCAGCATTTT,CASSQEAGSGQPQHF
NA,TRBJ1-1,NA,15,TRBV6-5,TGTGCCAGCAGTTACTCTGGGGGCTTGGACACTGAAGCTTTCTTT,CASSYSGGLDTEAFF
few,TRBJ2-1,TRBD1,16,TRBV5-1,TGCGCCAGCAGCTTGGAGGGACAGGGTTCCTACAATGAGCAGTTCTTC,CASSLEGQGSYNEQFF
NA,TRBJ2-1,NA,18,TRBV9,TGTGCCAGCAGCGATCCTGACCCAACCGAAGAGCGCAACAATGAGCAGTTCTTC,CASSDPDPTEERNNEQFF
NA,TRBJ1-6,NA,15,TRBV5-4,TGTGCCAGCAGCTTGGGGCAGGGTAGGGATTCACCCCTCCACTTT,CASSLGQGRDSPLHF
NA,TRBJ1-5,TRBD1,16,TRBV28,TGTGCCAGCAGTGTACAGGGGAAAGGAGGCAATCAGCCCCAGCATTTT,CASSVQGKGGNQPQHF
NA,TRBJ1-5,NA,12,TRBV2,TGTGCCAGCAGCGGACTGGGCGGGCCCCAGCATTTT,CASSGLGGPQHF
NA,TRBJ1-2,TRBD1,15,TRBV6-5,TGTGCCAGCAGTCGCGACAGGGGGCAAAACTATGGCTACACCTTC,CASSRDRGQNYGYTF
NA,TRBJ2-3,NA,14,TRBV29-1,TGCAGCTTCCTGCGGGACTCCTACACAGATACGCAGTATTTT,CSFLRDSYTDTQYF
once,TRBJ2-5,TRBD1,13,TRBV7-7,TGTGCTAGCAGCTTTAGGACAGGGGAGACCCAGTACTTC,CASSFRTGETQYF
NA,TRBJ2-2,NA,18,TRBV5-1,TGCGCCAGCAGCTTGGGGCCCTCGGGGACGGCGAACACCGGGGAGCTGTTTTTT,CASSLGPSGTANTGELFF
NA,TRBJ2-3,NA,13,TRBV6-5,TGTGCCAGCCGAAGGGGCAACACAGATACGCAGTATTTT,CASRRGNTDTQYF
NA,TRBJ2-1,TRBD2,15,TRBV9,TGTGCCAGCAGCACGGGACTAGCGGGGGGAAATGAGCAGTTCTTC,CASSTGLAGGNEQFF
NA,TRBJ2-1,NA,13,TRBV11-2,TGTGCCAGCAGCTTATCCCTCGGGAATGAGCAGTTCTTC,CASSLSLGNEQFF
NA,TRBJ1-4,TRBD1,15,TRBV28,TGTGCCAGCAGTTTAATTCAGGGGGCGCGCGAAAAACTGTTTTTT,CASSLIQGAREKLFF
once,TRBJ1-4,TRBD1,13,TRBV28,TGTGCCAGCTGGGACAGAAATAATGAAAAACTGTTTTTT,CASWDRNNEKLFF
NA,TRBJ1-2,NA,14,TRBV5-1,TGCGCCAGCAGCCCTCGGGGGAGAGGCTATGGCTACACCTTC,CASSPRGRGYGYTF
NA,TRBJ2-3,TRBD1,16,TRBV10-1,TGCGCCAGCAGCGGTACCGGGACAGGGGGCTCAGATACGCAGTATTTT,CASSGTGTGGSDTQYF
NA,TRBJ1-4,NA,14,TRBV3-1/TRBV3-2,TGTGCCAGCAGCCAACCTCCCATGGTAGAAAAACTGTTTTTT,CASSQPPMVEKLFF
NA,TRBJ1-4,TRBD1,16,TRBV27,TGTGCCAGCAGTTCCCGTCACAGGGGCTCTAATGAAAAACTGTTTTTT,CASSSRHRGSNEKLFF
NA,TRBJ1-1,TRBD1,15,TRBV28,TGTGCCAGCACCCAGGGGACAGGGTATTCAAGTGAAGCTTTCTTT,CASTQGTGYSSEAFF
NA,TRBJ2-4,NA,13,TRBV28,TGTGCCAGCAGTTATTCCGGAACAAACATTCAGTACTTC,CASSYSGTNIQYF
NA,TRBJ2-2,TRBD1,16,TRBV5-4,TGTGCCAGCAGCTTGGAGGGGGCCACTTACACCGGGGAGCTGTTTTTT,CASSLEGATYTGELFF
NA,TRBJ1-2,NA,15,TRBV5-6,TGTGCCAGCAGCCCTCGGAGCCAAAGACGCTATGGCTACACCTTC,CASSPRSQRRYGYTF
NA,TRBJ2-1,TRBD2,14,TRBV7-3,TGTGCCAGCAGCCTAAACGGAGGGCGGGAGGAGCAGTTCTTC,CASSLNGGREEQFF
NA,TRBJ1-5,NA,15,TRBV7-8,TGTGCCAGCAGCATAGATAGGCGTAGCAATCAGCCCCAGCATTTT,CASSIDRRSNQPQHF
NA,TRBJ2-7,NA,15,TRBV9,TGTGCCAGCAGCGTAGGGGGAACCCTAATCTACGAGCAGTACTTC,CASSVGGTLIYEQYF
few,TRBJ1-4,TRBD1,18,TRBV28,TGTGCCAGCAGTTTTCGATTCGGGACAGGAGGGAGGAATGAAAAACTGTTTTTT,CASSFRFGTGGRNEKLFF
once,TRBJ2-5,TRBD2,16,TRBV6-5,TGTGCCAGCAGTTACGGGACTAGCGTTTTCGAAGAGACCCAGTACTTC,CASSYGTSVFEETQYF
NA,TRBJ1-1,NA,14,TRBV19,TGTGCCAGTAGTAGAGGGGATAAGAACACTGAAGCTTTCTTT,CASSRGDKNTEAFF
few,TRBJ2-7,TRBD2,17,TRBV4-2,TGTGCCAGCAGCCAAGATCGAGGTAGCGGGGGGGCGTACGAGCAGTACTTC,CASSQDRGSGGAYEQYF
NA,TRBJ1-2,NA,13,TRBV19,TGTGCCAGTAGTATGGTAGGGTCTAATGGCTACACCTTC,CASSMVGSNGYTF
NA,TRBJ1-1,TRBD1,13,TRBV19,TGTGCCAGTCAGGACAGGCTGAACACTGAAGCTTTCTTT,CASQDRLNTEAFF
NA,TRBJ2-3,NA,15,TRBV15,TGTGCCACCAGCGCCCTCTTGAGTGGTGTGGACACGCAGTATTTT,CATSALLSGVDTQYF
NA,TRBJ2-4,NA,13,TRBV16,TGTGCCAGCAGCCGTTGGGGACAAAACATTCAGTACTTC,CASSRWGQNIQYF
NA,TRBJ2-1,NA,14,TRBV5-6,TGTGCCAGCAGCTTTAGGGCCTCCTACAATGAGCAGTTCTTC,CASSFRASYNEQFF
NA,TRBJ2-5,NA,13,TRBV20-1,TGCAGTGCTAGTTTGACCAACCAAGAGACCCAGTACTTC,CSASLTNQETQYF
NA,TRBJ1-6,NA,14,TRBV9,TGTGCCAGCAGGCCGGGACACAATAATTCACCCCTCCACTTT,CASRPGHNNSPLHF
NA,TRBJ1-4,NA,13,TRBV6-5,TGTGCCAGCAGTTATGGGTCGGGTGAAAAACTGTTTTTT,CASSYGSGEKLFF
NA,TRBJ1-2,TRBD1,14,TRBV5-3,TGTGCCAGAAGCGGGGGACAGGAGAACTATGGCTACACCTTC,CARSGGQENYGYTF
NA,TRBJ2-3,NA,13,TRBV5-1,TGCGCCAGCAGCTTTCCTAGCACAGATACGCAGTATTTT,CASSFPSTDTQYF
NA,TRBJ1-5,NA,12,TRBV10-1,TGCGCCAACGGGCAGGGTGCTCAGCCCCAGCATTTT,CANGQGAQPQHF
NA,TRBJ2-5,NA,15,TRBV9,TGTGCCAGCAGCGTAGGATCGGGGGGCAGAGAGACCCAGTACTTC,CASSVGSGGRETQYF
NA,TRBJ2-4,TRBD2,15,TRBV7-9,TGTGCCAGCAGCTTCCAGGGACTAGCGGGGGCCTTTCAGTACTTC,CASSFQGLAGAFQYF
once,TRBJ2-2,NA,14,TRBV10-3,TGTGCCATCAACCAGAACCAGAACACCGGGGAGCTGTTTTTT,CAINQNQNTGELFF
NA,TRBJ2-7,NA,15,TRBV15,TGTGCCACCAGCAGAGGAAAGGACAGCTCCTACGAGCAGTACTTC,CATSRGKDSSYEQYF